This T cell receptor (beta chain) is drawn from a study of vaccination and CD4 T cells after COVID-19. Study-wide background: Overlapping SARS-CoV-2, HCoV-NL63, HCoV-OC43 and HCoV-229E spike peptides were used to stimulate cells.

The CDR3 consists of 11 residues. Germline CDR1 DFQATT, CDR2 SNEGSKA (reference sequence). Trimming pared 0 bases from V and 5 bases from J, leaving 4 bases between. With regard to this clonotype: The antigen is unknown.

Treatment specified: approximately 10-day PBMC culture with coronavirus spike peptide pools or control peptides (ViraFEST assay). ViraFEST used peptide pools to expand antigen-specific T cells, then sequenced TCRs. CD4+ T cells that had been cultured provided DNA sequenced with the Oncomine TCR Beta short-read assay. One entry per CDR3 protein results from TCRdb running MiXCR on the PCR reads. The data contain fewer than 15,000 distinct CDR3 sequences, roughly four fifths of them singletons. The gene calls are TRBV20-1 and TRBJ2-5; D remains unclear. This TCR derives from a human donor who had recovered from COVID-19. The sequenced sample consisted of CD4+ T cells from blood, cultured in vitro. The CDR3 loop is CSARDRETQYF. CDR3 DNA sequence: TGCAGTGCTAGAGATCGGGAGACCCAGTACTTC.